Listed here is a single TCR beta chain. The sample holds a few counts of this clone. The clone's antigen remains unknown. Within one base of it there is no much larger clone, and no base qualities were kept. This record belongs to a study of T cell responses to AZD1222 COVID-19 vaccine (dated by TCRdb to the early 2020s). Background for the entire study: Because spike-specific TCR depth and breadth did not differ between the two schedules, AZD1222 recipients who got a second dose at roughly 4 weeks were pooled with those who got a second dose at roughly 12 weeks. A total of under 250 trial participants underwent TCR sequencing, of whom some 200 had received two doses of AZD1222 and some 25 had received two doses of the MenACWY control vaccine. Trial participants were enrolled by age into subgroups of 18-55, 56-69 and 70-plus years, and about 150, 27 and 61 TCR-sequenced participants, respectively, were included in these subgroups. Broader findings and caveats from the paper: The whole spike protein was spanned by vaccine-associated CD4 TCRs, and dominant responses were seen in regions 160-218 and 743-854. The 56-69-year group was small, and its depth increase did not reach significance, likely because of low power. Conclusions about previously exposed vaccinees were limited because only 6 or 7 AZD1222 recipients were SARS-CoV-2 seropositive at baseline. Because no day 14 peak-response samples were available, repertoires were characterized only after the peak T cell response. Participants were mostly white British, with more females than males. The authors suggested clonal diversity may have been underestimated. After two AZD1222 doses, both the breadth and the depth of spike-specific TCRs were significantly higher than at day 0 and than in MenACWY recipients. Nearly half of unique spike-specific TCRs reportedly recognized epitopes outside regions mutated in the B.1.351 and B.1.1.7 variants.

The sample's time point label, decoded: baseline before first vaccination. Samples from vaccinated people were obtained from the UK trials COV001 and COV002, which included a single-blind randomized controlled phase 2/3 trial of AZD1222 (ChAdOx1 nCoV-19) in healthy adults. For TCRbeta chain sequencing, PBMC samples were collected from trial participants at day 0 and at day 28 after the second dose. The CDR3 regions of human TCRbeta chains were analyzed by immunosequencing. The source study handled its data this way. TCRs in the repertoires were compared against a reference library of SARS-CoV-2-specific TCRs that had been generated with the MIRA antigen-specificity platform. Breadth meant the fraction of unique TCRs that were SARS-CoV-2-associated, whereas depth meant the fraction of total T cells that were SARS-CoV-2-associated. Using the MIRA data, each spike-specific TCR was mapped to the spike region that the TCR reacts to and placed in a CD4 or CD8 class. Log10-transformed breadth and depth values were compared by one-way ANOVA with Sidak's multiple comparisons tests. Held by TCRdb, this immuneACCESS table contains in-frame sequences only and omits some clones. Under half of the omission traces to an unresolved V gene where checked; the cause of the rest is unknown. That table supplies the V and J calls and clone size; D and trimming were determined from the DNA. The table for this sample lists some 110,000 clones; roughly 90% of them were counted only once. Roughly 2.7% of the sample belongs to the ten largest clones.

The sequenced sample was peripheral blood, obtained on day 0 of AZD1222 vaccination. The TCR was taken from an adult in good health.

The CDR3 here reads CASSHSGSGYNEQFF. The nucleotide sequence is given as TGTGCCAGCAGCCATAGCGGGAGTGGCTACAATGAGCAGTTCTTC. The chain was built from TRBV3-1 (or the pseudogene TRBV3-2) and TRBJ2-1; TRBD2 agrees with 9 junctional bases. Trimming accounts for 3 bases at V and 3 bases at J, while the number of junction bases matched to no gene is 3. There are 15 amino acids in the CDR3, from cysteine to phenylalanine inclusive. The sequence is cut down to CDR3 DNA, 45 bases in frame from base 1. The germline V gene (reference sequence) yields LGHDT for CDR1 and YNNKEL for CDR2.